The T cell receptor beta chain described here comes from a study of T-cell memory formation after mild COVID-19. TCRdb reanalysed the 5' RACE reads using MiXCR and keeps one entry per CDR3 protein. This repertoire shows around 320,000 distinct CDR3 sequences, over 25% found once; its top ten account for roughly 14%. V lost 4 bases and J lost 0, with 7 bases in between. The CDR3 totals 15 residues. Germline values: CDR1 MGHRA, CDR2 YSYEKL. This clonotype was sampled from an adult woman who had mild COVID-19 (a few samples of this study predate the infection). Cell type and time point are not known. This chain joins TRBV4-1 and TRBJ2-6; D ambiguous. The sample was PBMCs or a T cell subset sorted from them (not recorded which). The CDR3 DNA is TGCGCCAGCAGCCGCCCGGGCTCTGGGGCCAACGTCCTGACTTTC. It encodes CASSRPGSGANVLTF.